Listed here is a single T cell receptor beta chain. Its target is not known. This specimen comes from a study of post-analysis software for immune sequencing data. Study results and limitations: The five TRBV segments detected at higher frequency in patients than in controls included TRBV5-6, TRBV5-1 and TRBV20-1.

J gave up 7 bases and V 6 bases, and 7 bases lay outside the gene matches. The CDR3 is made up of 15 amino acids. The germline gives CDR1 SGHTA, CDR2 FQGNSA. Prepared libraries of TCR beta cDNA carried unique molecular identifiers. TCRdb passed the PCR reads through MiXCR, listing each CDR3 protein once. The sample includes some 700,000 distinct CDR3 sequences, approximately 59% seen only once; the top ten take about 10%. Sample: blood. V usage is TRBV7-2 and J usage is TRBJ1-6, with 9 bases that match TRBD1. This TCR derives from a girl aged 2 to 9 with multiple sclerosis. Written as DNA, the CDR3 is TGTGCCAGCAGGCGAACCGGGACAGGGAATTCACCCCTCCACTTT. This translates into CASRRTGTGNSPLHF.